This T cell receptor (beta chain) was observed in a study of shared clonotypes between healthy human individuals. Libraries were prepared by immunoSEQ multiplex PCR; TCRdb keeps only in-frame clonotypes and omits some of them. In the table there are about 2 million clones, about 95% of which are singletons. Terminally differentiated effector memory CD45RA+ cells were excluded by CCR7 positive selection of CD45RO-negative cells. Sequencing was performed on naive CD8+ T cells sorted from blood. The sequence was obtained from a man aged 18 to 30 in good health.

The chain's CDR3 is CASSDRGNAETQYF. The CDR3 DNA is TGTGCCAGCAGTGACAGGGGGAACGCAGAGACCCAGTACTTC. The J gene is TRBJ2-5, the V gene TRBV27; TRBD1 matches at 9 bases. This CDR3 comprises 14 residues. Trimming at V came to 5 bases and at J to 4 bases, leaving 5 bases not matched to a gene. In germline, CDR1 is MNHEY, CDR2 SMNVEV (reference sequence).